This TCR beta chain originates from a study of PD-1 blockade in classical Hodgkin lymphoma. Study-wide results and caveats: Patients who responded completely had about the same baseline diversity as newly diagnosed patients. As was reported, newly diagnosed patients showed lower baseline TCR diversity than healthy donors did.

Time point in this sample: cycle 4 day 1 (C4D1), after 6 weeks of nivolumab. Every patient had relapsed following autologous stem cell transplantation, and cohorts differed in brentuximab vedotin exposure. Classifying best responses yielded complete response, partial response or progressive disease. TCRdb's copy holds only in-frame clones and misses some; the assay was immunoSEQ multiplex PCR. The table shows 100,000 or so clones, with 90% occurring only once. J gave up 7 bases and V 5 bases, and 5 bases lay outside the gene matches. The V gene's germline CDR1 is MNHEY and CDR2 SMNVEV (reference sequence). This CDR3 has 15 residues. A remark on this clone: Its antigen is currently unknown.

The specimen was peripheral blood mononuclear cells (PBMCs), collected before the fourth cycle of nivolumab. The sequence was collected from a human donor with classical Hodgkin lymphoma. The chain uses TRBV27 and TRBJ1-6; TRBD1 aligns across 10 bases. The CDR3 nucleotides are TGTGCCAGCAGTCTCCAGGGACAGGGGAATTCACCCCTCCACTTT. Protein: CASSLQGQGNSPLHF.